The 19 T cell receptor beta chains below were found in one sample sequenced in a study of CD8 T cells in ankylosing spondylitis. TCRdb analysed the 5' RACE reads with MiXCR anew, one entry per CDR3 protein. This table has roughly 260,000 distinct CDR3 sequences, 15% to 25% appearing once. The sequenced material came from blood, either unsorted or a sorted T cell fraction (not recorded which). The receptors were sampled from a male donor with ankylosing spondylitis or in good health (not recorded which).

This clonotype appeared a few times. The chain is built from TRBV18 and TRBJ2-7; possible D gene TRBD1, 5 bases. With 3 bases removed from V and 3 bases from J, the gap between germline ends came to 9 bases. The CDR3 consists of 13 residues. The germline CDR1 and CDR2 sequences are KGHSH and LQKENI. The CDR3 sequence is CASSPRQGYEQYV. The DNA for the CDR3 is TGTGCCAGCTCACCTCGGCAGGGCTACGAGCAGTACGTC.

This clonotype was seen a handful of times. The genes are TRBV25-1 and TRBJ2-1; 9 bases are shared with TRBD2. V lost 6 bases to trimming and J lost 4 bases; unmatched junction nucleotides: 4. The CDR3 is 14 residues long. In germline, CDR1 is MGHDK, CDR2 SYGVNS. The CDR3 nucleotides are TGTGCCAGCAGCTGGACTAGCGAGTACAATGAGCAGTTCTTC. Protein: CASSWTSEYNEQFF.

In its sample, this clonotype was seen many times. The chain carries TRBV5-1 and TRBJ1-2; maybe TRBD1 (5 bases). V lost 5 bases and J lost 7, with 15 bases in between. The germline V gene has CDR1 SGHRS and CDR2 YFSETQ. CDR3 length equals 13 residues. The CDR3 is CASRFDSGSGYTF. DNA for the CDR3: TGCGCCAGCAGATTTGACAGCGGCTCTGGCTACACCTTC.

A few counts support this clonotype. This chain links TRBV5-1 with TRBJ1-1, with TRBD1 matching over 7 bases. J lost 2 bases, V lost 4 bases, and 8 bases had no gene match. The germline gives CDR1 SGHRS, CDR2 YFSETQ. There are 15 residues in the CDR3. CDR3 loop: CASSNRGRTNTEAFF. The DNA for the CDR3 is TGCGCCAGCAGCAACAGGGGCAGGACCAACACTGAAGCTTTCTTT.

The J gene is TRBJ2-1, the V gene TRBV11-1; a weak D match, TRBD2 (5 bases). The CDR3 sequence is 12 residues long. The V gene lost 1 base and the J gene lost 10 bases, with 8 bases spanning the gap. Germline-derived CDR1 and CDR2 are SGHAT and FQDESV (reference sequence). The CDR3 spells CASSLVEAEQFF. CDR3 sequence (DNA): TGTGCCAGCAGCTTAGTGGAGGCGGAGCAGTTCTTC.

The rearrangement links TRBV7-8 to TRBJ2-7; weak D call: TRBD1 (5 bases). Germline V gene data show CDR1 as SGHVS and CDR2 as FQNEAQ. V was pared by 5 bases and J by 3 bases, with 14 bases between. The length of the CDR3 is 14 residues. The DNA for the CDR3 is TGTGCCAGCAGCCGAGGACATACTCTCTACGAGCAGTACGTC. Protein product: CASSRGHTLYEQYV.

The chain links TRBV7-3 to TRBJ2-1; D unclear. The CDR3 contains 13 residues. V lost 1 base to trimming and J lost 4 bases, with 5 bases between them. CDR1 is SGHTA, CDR2 FQGTGA, per germline. The CDR3 DNA is TGTGCCAGCAGCTTAAACATTTACAATGAGCAGTTCTTC. It translates to CASSLNIYNEQFF.

This chain links TRBV5-1 with TRBJ2-7; possibly TRBD1 for D (5 bases). Germline values: CDR1 SGHRS, CDR2 YFSETQ. The CDR3 is 14 residues long. V lost 4 bases and J lost 2, with 13 bases in between. CDR3 protein: CASSPTGATYEQYV. DNA for the CDR3: TGCGCCAGCAGCCCTACAGGTGCGACCTACGAGCAGTACGTC.

This clonotype was observed many times. The chain carries TRBV5-1 and TRBJ2-1; no reliable D call. The CDR3 consists of 13 residues. V dropped 4 bases and J dropped 7 bases, with 12 bases sitting between them. Germline-derived CDR1 and CDR2 are SGHRS and YFSETQ. DNA for the CDR3: TGCGCCAGCAGCCCGACACCCGGTAATGAGCAGTTCTTC. This sequence encodes CASSPTPGNEQFF.

This clonotype was seen repeatedly, ten times or more. This rearrangement joins TRBV6-5 to TRBJ2-2; D may be TRBD2 (6 bases). Trimming pared 3 bases from V and 3 bases from J, leaving 20 bases between. The germline CDR1 and CDR2 sequences are MNHEY and SVGAGI. The CDR3 loop spans 18 amino acids. The CDR3 DNA follows: TGTGCCAGCAGTTATCTGCCACACGGGACTTCCTACACCGGGGAGCTGTTTTTT. The encoded protein is CASSYLPHGTSYTGELFF.

The V call is TRBV27, the J call TRBJ1-2, with 11 bases that match TRBD1. This CDR3 is built from 19 residues. V gave up 2 bases and J gave up 4 bases; unmatched junction bases: 15. The V gene's germline CDR1 is MNHEY and CDR2 SMNVEV (reference sequence). The CDR3 here is CASSLRATDRGLLSYGYTF. The CDR3 bases are TGTGCCAGCAGTTTAAGGGCAACGGACAGGGGGCTCTTGAGCTATGGCTACACCTTC.

Only a few counts were recorded for this clonotype. The rearrangement links TRBV5-5 to TRBJ2-7, with TRBD1 matching over 9 bases. The CDR3 loop spans 14 amino acids. Germline CDR1 reads SGHKS; CDR2 reads YYEKEE (reference sequence). V shed 0 bases and J 9 bases; nucleotides not matched to a gene: 7. The CDR3 here is CASSLGGQGGRQYV. The CDR3 nucleotides read TGTGCCAGCAGCTTGGGGGGACAGGGAGGGAGGCAGTACGTC.

This clonotype showed up just a few times. The junction departs from germline at one end; a sequencing error may be responsible. J is TRBJ2-5 and V is TRBV3-1; D is possibly TRBD1 (6 bases). The CDR3 is 12 amino acids. Germline CDR1 LGHDT, CDR2 YNNKEL (reference sequence). The CDR3 reads CASSQDHRTVSF. The DNA of the CDR3 is TGTGCCAGCAGCCAAGATCACAGGACAGTCTCATTC.

The chain has TRBV7-3 and TRBJ2-3; maybe TRBD2 (5 bases). This CDR3 contains 13 residues. CDR1 and CDR2 from the germline V gene are SGHTA and FQGTGA. Between the trimmed V and J ends, which lost 4 bases and 0 bases, there was a span of 5 bases. CDR3 sequence: CASSWTSTDTQYF. As DNA, the CDR3 is TGTGCCAGCAGCTGGACTAGCACAGATACGCAGTATTTT.

The chain couples TRBV29-1 to TRBJ2-7; 8 bases line up with TRBD1. The CDR3 has 14 amino acids. Looked up from germline, CDR1 is SQVTM and CDR2 is ANQGSEA. The V segment lost 5 bases and the J segment 3 bases; nucleotides outside the gene matches: 9. The CDR3 sequence: CSVPGGRANYEQYV. For the CDR3, the DNA is TGCAGCGTTCCAGGGGGCAGGGCAAACTACGAGCAGTACGTC.

The chain employs TRBV2 and TRBJ2-4, with D perhaps matching TRBD1 (5 bases). Trimming stripped 6 bases from V and 7 bases from J, with 7 bases between. The germline CDR1 and CDR2 sequences are SNHLY and FYNNEI. This CDR3 has 11 amino acids. The CDR3 coding sequence is TGTGCCAGCAGGGACAATAACATTCAGTACTTC. It specifies CASRDNNIQYF.

This chain uses TRBV5-1 with TRBJ2-2; 8 bases line up with TRBD2. The CDR3 is 18 amino acids. V dropped 0 bases and J dropped 6; count of bases not matched to a gene: 13. CDR1 and CDR2 from the germline V gene are SGHRS and YFSETQ. The CDR3 DNA sequence: TGCGCCAGCAGCTTGGCCCCCCCTACGGCGGGGGGTCCCGGGGAGCTGTTTTTT. This sequence encodes CASSLAPPTAGGPGELFF.

V is TRBV10-3 and J is TRBJ2-5; no clear D. The length of the CDR3 is 12 residues. Germline CDR1 and CDR2: ENHRY and SYGVKD. Trimming shortened V by 3 bases and J by 4 bases, and 6 bases separated the two germline ends. CDR3 in amino acids: CAISELLETQYF. The CDR3 coding sequence is TGTGCCATCAGTGAACTCCTAGAGACCCAGTACTTC.

This clonotype was picked up many times. The rearrangement joins TRBV3-1 to TRBJ2-3, with unresolved D. Looked up from germline, CDR1 is LGHDT and CDR2 is YNNKEL (reference sequence). Trimming removed 0 bases at V and 5 bases at J, with 6 bases between. The CDR3 is 13 amino acids. CDR3 in amino acids: CASSQDRRDTQYF. The DNA of the CDR3 is TGTGCCAGCAGCCAAGATCGGAGAGATACGCAGTATTTT.